This passage covers 11 T cell receptor beta chains from one sample sequenced in a study of blood T cells in healthy people across ages. Primed by a sample-barcoded 5' primer and a J-beta primer mix, a second PCR proceeded for about 6 to 12 cycles. A single record per CDR3 protein comes from TCRdb applying MiXCR to the 5' RACE reads. The data show over 1,200,000 distinct CDR3 sequences, with 55% to 75% seen just once and 5.5% to 8% held by the top ten. Source material: blood. The receptor set was obtained from a man between 18 and 35 years old in good health.

The chain joins TRBV25-1 to TRBJ2-7, with D possibly TRBD1 on 6 matching bases. V lost 3 bases to trimming and J lost 3 bases, with 12 bases between them. CDR3 length: 14 residues. Per germline, CDR1 MGHDK and CDR2 SYGVNS. CDR3 loop: CASSDYSGDYEQYF. In DNA form, the CDR3 reads TGTGCCAGCAGTGACTACTCAGGGGACTACGAGCAGTACTTC.

V and J are TRBV12-3 or TRBV12-4 and TRBJ2-7; weak D call: TRBD1 (6 bases). V gave up 2 bases and J gave up 2 bases, with 13 bases separating them. This CDR3 has 15 residues. As DNA, the CDR3 is TGTGCCAGCAGTTTAATGATAGGGGGTGCCTACGAGCAGTACTTC. It codes for CASSLMIGGAYEQYF.

This clonotype was seen a few times. The V call is TRBV12-3 or TRBV12-4, the J call TRBJ2-3, with a possible D match to TRBD2 (5 bases). V was pared by 3 bases and J by 6 bases, with 25 bases between. The CDR3 consists of 18 residues. CDR3 bases: TGTGCCAGCAGTTTCTCGTCCCTTCCTCCACTAGAGACGGATACGCAGTATTTT. This translates into CASSFSSLPPLETDTQYF.

The gene calls are TRBV9 and TRBJ1-6; 7 bases are shared with TRBD1. The CDR3 totals 15 residues. The germline V gene has CDR1 SGDLS and CDR2 YYNGEE. The V segment lost 4 bases and the J segment 8 bases; nucleotides outside the gene matches: 9. This chain's CDR3 is CASSPARGQDSPLHF. CDR3 DNA: TGTGCCAGCAGCCCGGCAAGGGGGCAAGATTCACCCCTCCACTTT. The full variable domain, its missing parts supplied by reference TRBV9 and TRBJ1-6, is DSGVTQTPKHLITATGQRVTLRCSPRSGDLSVYWYQQSLDQGLQFLIQYYNGEERAKGNILERFSAQQFPDLHSELNLSSLELGDSALYFCASSPARGQDSPLHFGNGTRLTVT.

This clonotype was seen a handful of times. This sequence joins TRBV4-3 and TRBJ2-5; 13 nucleotides line up with TRBD2. Germline V lookup: CDR1 LGHNA, CDR2 YSLEER. The V gene end was trimmed by 4 bases and the J gene end by 2 bases; junction bases not matched to a gene: 4. CDR3 length: 16 amino acids. CDR3 loop: CASSPGGLAGQETQYF. As DNA, the CDR3 is TGCGCCAGCAGCCCCGGGGGACTAGCGGGGCAAGAGACCCAGTACTTC.

The chain is built from TRBV6-5 and TRBJ2-5; no reliable D call. Trimming stripped 8 bases from V and 0 bases from J, with 10 bases between. This CDR3 is built from 13 residues. Germline-derived CDR1 and CDR2 are MNHEY and SVGAGI. This chain's CDR3 is CASGDQYQETQYF. For the CDR3, the DNA is TGTGCCAGCGGGGATCAGTACCAAGAGACCCAGTACTTC.

The chain joins TRBV3-1 to TRBJ2-2, with D possibly being TRBD1 or TRBD2 (5 bases each). V was cut by 0 bases and J by 6 bases, with 11 bases left in between. CDR3 length: 15 amino acids. Germline V gives CDR1 LGHDT, CDR2 YNNKEL (reference sequence). Here the CDR3 reads CASSQEGVLSGELFF. For the CDR3, the DNA is TGTGCCAGCAGCCAAGAGGGGGTTTTGTCCGGGGAGCTGTTTTTT. The full variable domain, completed using reference TRBV3-1 and TRBJ2-2, is DTAVSQTPKYLVTQMGNDKSIKCEQNLGHDTMYWYKQDSKKFLKIMFSYNNKELIINETVPNRFSPKSPDKAHLNLHINSLELGDSAVYFCASSQEGVLSGELFFGEGSRLTVL.

This clonotype occurred once. The chain combines TRBV27 with TRBJ2-2; D unresolved. The germline V gene encodes CDR1 MNHEY and CDR2 SMNVEV (reference sequence). Trimming took 8 bases from V and 3 from J, leaving 13 bases between them. The CDR3 is 14 amino acids. CDR3 nucleotides: TGTGCCAGCCGAGAGAATGTGGACACCGGGGAGCTGTTTTTT. This sequence encodes CASRENVDTGELFF.

The chain has TRBV6-5 and TRBJ1-2; 8 positions match TRBD1. Germline CDR1 reads MNHEY; CDR2 reads SVGAGI. V shed 2 bases and J 5 bases; nucleotides not matched to a gene: 13. This CDR3 is 17 amino acids long. CDR3 in DNA: TGTGCCAGCAGTTACAACATTCGGTCAGGGGGCGGGTATGGCTACACCTTC. This translates into CASSYNIRSGGGYGYTF.

This chain links TRBV2 with TRBJ2-5; 10 bases are shared with TRBD2. With the DNA end fitting TRBJ2-1 better, the J assignment may be wrong. The CDR3 has 15 amino acids. Germline V gene sequence: CDR1 SNHLY, CDR2 FYNNEI. CDR3 nucleotide sequence: TGTGCCAGCACCTCAGCGGGAGGGTCCCCCGGGACCCAGTTCTTC. Its translation is CASTSAGGSPGTQFF.

The chain has TRBV20-1 and TRBJ2-2, with 7 nucleotides matching TRBD1. Looked up from germline, CDR1 is DFQATT and CDR2 is SNEGSKA (reference sequence). V shed 5 bases, J shed 1 base, and the junction held 4 bases outside the gene matches. The CDR3 totals 14 residues. The CDR3 region has the DNA TGCAGTGCTCTTTGGGACAGGAACACCGGGGAGCTGTTTTTT. It specifies CSALWDRNTGELFF.